These 27 T cell receptor beta chains were all obtained from the same sample, sequenced in a study of CD8+CD57+ T cells in acquired aplastic anemia. CD8+CD57+ cell expansion, shown by flow cytometry, had occurred in the patients selected for sequencing. Profiling that covered TCR beta VDJ and CDR3 relied on genomic DNA as its template. TCRdb reanalysed the reads using MiXCR and keeps one entry per CDR3 protein. Of about 200,000 distinct CDR3 sequences in the sample, 40% to 60% are singletons; the top ten hold about 20%. Input material: sorted CD4+, CD8+, or CD8+CD57+ T cells (not recorded which) from PBMCs. The receptors come from a human donor with aplastic anemia.

The chain has TRBV29-1 and TRBJ1-2; no clear D gene. CDR3 length equals 12 residues. The germline CDR1 and CDR2 sequences are SQVTM and ANQGSEA. V was clipped by 8 bases and J by 5 bases, with 15 bases between them. CDR3 in DNA: TGCAGCTCCTACCTTGCGGGTTATGGCTACACCTTC. Translating it yields CSSYLAGYGYTF.

This sequence joins TRBV20-1 and TRBJ1-2; D uncertain. CDR3 length equals 14 residues. The V gene lost 0 bases and the J gene lost 8 bases, with 16 bases spanning the gap. CDR1 and CDR2 from the germline V gene are DFQATT and SNEGSKA (reference sequence). CDR3 nucleotides: TGCAGTGCTAGAGATCCGTCCGAGAGCCGGGGCTACACCTTC. As protein: CSARDPSESRGYTF.

CDR3 sequence reads: CASSPEAAGAGELFF. CDR3 bases: TGCGCCAGCAGCCCCGAAGCGGCGGGAGCCGGGGAGCTGTTTTTT. This chain links TRBV4-1 with TRBJ2-2; 7 bases fit TRBD2. V lost 4 bases to trimming and J lost 6 bases; unmatched junction nucleotides: 8. This CDR3 contains 15 residues. CDR1 is MGHRA, CDR2 YSYEKL, per germline.

The chain uses TRBV7-9 and TRBJ2-5; 8 bases line up with TRBD1. The CDR3 length is 14 residues. With V trimmed by 4 bases and J by 7 bases, 8 bases remained unmatched. Looked up from germline, CDR1 is SEHNR and CDR2 is FQNEAQ (reference sequence). The CDR3 spells CASSSGTGSWTQYF. For the CDR3, the DNA is TGTGCCAGCAGCTCCGGGACAGGTTCGTGGACCCAGTACTTC.

The V call is TRBV6-6, the J call TRBJ1-6, with 8 positions matching TRBD1. V lost 2 bases and J lost 11; bases outside the gene matches: 5. CDR3 length: 14 amino acids. CDR1 MNHNY and CDR2 SVGAGI come from the germline V gene (reference sequence). The CDR3 reads CASSYETGETPLHF. The CDR3 DNA sequence: TGTGCCAGCAGTTACGAGACAGGGGAAACACCCCTCCACTTT.

Comments on this clonotype: The junction does not match germline at one end; this may be a read error. The chain links TRBV10-1 to TRBJ1-3; 9 bases match TRBD1. The DNA end favors TRBJ1-5, so the J call may be wrong. The germline V gene encodes CDR1 WNHNN and CDR2 SYGVQD (reference sequence). The CDR3 runs 15 residues. CDR3 sequence: CAISTDGQGRQPQHF. The CDR3 bases are TGTGCCATCAGTACAGACGGACAGGGGAGACAGCCCCAGCATTTT.

The gene calls are TRBV11-2 and TRBJ2-5; 15 positions agree with TRBD2. J gave up 10 bases and V 2 bases, and 14 bases lay outside the gene matches. This CDR3 has 18 amino acids. Germline values: CDR1 SGHAT, CDR2 FQNNGV. The CDR3 DNA follows: TGTGCCAGCAGCTTAAGTCCGGGACTAGCGGGGGGTTTTGGTGTCCAGTACTTC. Its protein is CASSLSPGLAGGFGVQYF.

The table lists this clonotype with a few counts. CDR3 protein: CASSQDRKGVVLYNEQFF. The DNA for the CDR3 is TGTGCCAGCAGCCAAGATCGGAAGGGGGTCGTTTTATACAATGAGCAGTTCTTC. The V gene is TRBV9, the J gene TRBJ2-1; D is perhaps TRBD1 (6 bases). The CDR3 length is 18 residues. Trimming took 4 bases from V and 4 from J, leaving 24 bases between them. Germline V CDR1 and CDR2: SGDLS, YYNGEE.

Here the CDR3 reads CASVGGQGVESNQPQHF. The DNA of the CDR3 is TGTGCTAGTGTCGGGGGACAGGGAGTCGAGAGCAATCAGCCCCAGCATTTT. The chain combines TRBV12-5 with TRBJ1-5, with 9 bases lining up with TRBD1. Germline CDR1 reads LGHNT; CDR2 reads FRNRAP. The CDR3 is 17 amino acids. The V segment lost 7 bases and the J segment 1 base; nucleotides outside the gene matches: 11.

This clonotype appeared many times. The V call is TRBV20-1, the J call TRBJ2-3; D may correspond to TRBD1 or TRBD2 (5 bases each). The germline V gene has CDR1 DFQATT and CDR2 SNEGSKA (reference sequence). CDR3 length equals 14 residues. Trimming shortened V by 0 bases and J by 3 bases, and 10 bases separated the two germline ends. CDR3 amino acids: CSARDGRETDTQYF. The CDR3 DNA follows: TGCAGTGCTAGAGACGGCAGGGAGACAGATACGCAGTATTTT.

The chain combines TRBV9 with TRBJ1-2; possible D gene TRBD1, 6 bases. This CDR3 comprises 14 residues. V was trimmed by 1 base and J by 4 bases, leaving 11 bases between them. The germline gives CDR1 SGDLS, CDR2 YYNGEE. The CDR3 DNA follows: TGTGCCAGCAGCGTAAGTCAGGACAGCTATGGCTACACCTTC. This translates into CASSVSQDSYGYTF.

The rearrangement links TRBV29-1 to TRBJ1-1; 7 nucleotides align to TRBD1. The germline V gene encodes CDR1 SQVTM and CDR2 ANQGSEA. J lost 1 base, V lost 3 bases, and 5 bases had no gene match. The CDR3 has 14 residues. CDR3 residues: CSVEGQNPNTEAFF. DNA for the CDR3: TGCAGCGTTGAGGGACAGAATCCGAACACTGAAGCTTTCTTT.

Notes on this clonotype: A much larger clonotype is one base distant, so this may be a read error. The V call is TRBV20-1, the J call TRBJ2-5; 7 positions agree with TRBD2. CDR3 length equals 16 residues. Germline V gene sequence: CDR1 DFQATT, CDR2 SNEGSKA (reference sequence). The V and J ends lost 6 bases and 0 bases, in that order; junction bases with no gene match: 13. CDR3 sequence (DNA): TGCAGTGCCTCGGCCCCCGGCGGGGGTTACCAAGAGACCCAGTACTTC. It translates to CSASAPGGGYQETQYF.

This rearrangement joins TRBV4-2 to TRBJ2-7, with TRBD2 identical over 8 bases. J lost 6 bases, V lost 2 bases, and 15 bases had no gene match. The CDR3 is made up of 17 amino acids. Germline V gene sequence: CDR1 LGHNA, CDR2 YNFKEQ. CDR3 coding DNA: TGTGCCAGCAGCCAATCAGATCCCCTTGGGACTAGAGCCGAGCAGTACTTC. Amino acid sequence: CASSQSDPLGTRAEQYF.

This clonotype was detected only a few times. The chain recombines TRBV19 with TRBJ2-7, with 8 bases lining up with TRBD1. The trim removed 5 bases at V and 7 bases at J, leaving 7 bases unmatched. Germline assignment: CDR1 LNHDA and CDR2 SQIVND (reference sequence). The CDR3 is made up of 13 amino acids. The CDR3 DNA reads as TGTGCCAGTAGTCAACAGGGGGGTAGGGAGCAGTACTTC. Translating gives CASSQQGGREQYF.

This clonotype has at least ten counts. The gene calls are TRBV20-1 and TRBJ2-5; maybe TRBD1 (6 bases). Germline values: CDR1 DFQATT, CDR2 SNEGSKA (reference sequence). Trimming removed 5 bases from V and 3 bases from J, with 16 bases in between. CDR3 length: 14 amino acids. Written as DNA, the CDR3 is TGCAGTGCTCCTCAAAGCAGGGGAGAAGAGACCCAGTACTTC. It specifies CSAPQSRGEETQYF.

This clonotype was recorded only once. In nucleotides, the CDR3 is TGTGCCAGCAGCCCAATCGGAGGGACTCAGACGTACGAGCAGTACTTC. Its translation is CASSPIGGTQTYEQYF. The V call is TRBV14, the J call TRBJ2-5; a possible D gene is TRBD2 (6 bases). The tail of the sequence fits TRBJ2-7 better, so the J call may be wrong. The germline CDR1 and CDR2 sequences are SGHDN and FVKESK. The CDR3 totals 16 residues.

A remark on this clonotype: This could be a read error, since a much larger clone is one nucleotide away. DNA for the CDR3: TGCGCCAGCAGCCCGGGGGCAGGGAGGAATCAGCCCCAGCATTTT. Its protein product is CASSPGAGRNQPQHF. The chain is built from TRBV5-1 and TRBJ1-5; D is perhaps TRBD1 (6 bases). The germline V gene encodes CDR1 SGHRS and CDR2 YFSETQ. The CDR3 is 15 residues long. V was trimmed by 4 bases and J by 4 bases, leaving 15 bases between them.

The rearrangement uses TRBV7-9 and TRBJ2-7; the D gene is possibly TRBD1 (6 bases). Trimming left V 2 bases short and J 1 base short, with 12 bases between. Germline CDR1 SEHNR, CDR2 FQNEAQ (reference sequence). The CDR3 runs to 15 residues. The CDR3 protein is CASSLQTGSSYEQYF. CDR3 sequence (DNA): TGTGCCAGCAGCTTACAGACAGGATCTTCCTACGAGCAGTACTTC. Full variable domain (rest looked up from reference TRBV7-9 and TRBJ2-7): DTGVSQNPRHKITKRGQNVTFRCDPISEHNRLYWYRQTLGQGPEFLTYFQNEAQLEKSRLLSDRFSAERPKGSFSTLEIQRTEQGDSAMYLCASSLQTGSSYEQYFGPGTRLTVT.

This clonotype was counted at least ten times. The J gene is TRBJ1-2, the V gene TRBV6-5, with D possibly being TRBD1 (5 bases). Germline V gene data show CDR1 as MNHEY and CDR2 as SVGAGI. V lost 0 bases and J lost 8, with 13 bases in between. The CDR3 totals 14 residues. The CDR3 DNA reads TGTGCCAGCAGTTACTCGAGGGACCTGGGGGGCTACACCTTC. Protein sequence: CASSYSRDLGGYTF.

This chain links TRBV6-6 with TRBJ2-7; the D call may be TRBD1 or TRBD2 (5 bases each). The ends were cut back, 6 bases at V and 4 bases at J, with 13 bases in the middle. CDR3 size: 13 residues. Germline CDR1 MNHNY, CDR2 SVGAGI (reference sequence). CDR3 protein: CASRTGTEYEQYF. The CDR3 DNA reads as TGTGCCAGCAGGACCGGGACCGAATACGAGCAGTACTTC.

The gene calls are TRBV20-1 and TRBJ2-7, with D possibly matching TRBD1 (7 bases). The CDR3 is made up of 13 amino acids. V was shortened by 4 bases and J by 6 bases, with 16 bases between the two germline ends. Germline CDR1 reads DFQATT; CDR2 reads SNEGSKA (reference sequence). CDR3: CSATGQGGVEQYF. The CDR3 DNA reads as TGCAGTGCTACGGGGCAGGGGGGCGTCGAGCAGTACTTC.

The gene calls are TRBV5-1 and TRBJ1-5; D is possibly TRBD1 (5 bases). V shed 0 bases and J shed 11 bases, with 12 bases lying between them. Germline-derived CDR1 and CDR2 are SGHRS and YFSETQ. CDR3 size: 13 residues. The CDR3 sequence: CASSLGGGETQHF. The CDR3 DNA reads as TGCGCCAGCAGCTTGGGTGGGGGAGAGACCCAGCATTTT.

V is TRBV7-3 and J is TRBJ2-1; 8 bases are shared with TRBD2. V gave up 5 bases and J gave up 13 bases; unmatched junction bases: 7. Germline-derived CDR1 and CDR2 are SGHTA and FQGTGA. The CDR3 has 12 amino acids. The DNA of the CDR3 is TGTGCCAGCAGCCACGGAGCGGGAGAACAGTTCTTC. Translation: CASSHGAGEQFF. Full variable domain (missing parts from reference TRBV7-3 and TRBJ2-1): GAGVSQTPSNKVTEKGKYVELRCDPISGHTALYWYRQSLGQGPEFLIYFQGTGAADDSGLPNDRFFAVRPEGSVSTLKIQRTERGDSAVYLCASSHGAGEQFFGPGTRLTVL.

The V call is TRBV2, the J call TRBJ1-6; 8 bases map to TRBD1. V trimming: 6 bases; J trimming: 7 bases; junction bases outside the gene matches: 8. CDR1 is SNHLY and CDR2 is FYNNEI in the germline V gene. The CDR3 is 15 amino acids. As DNA, the CDR3 is TGTGCCAGCAGGGGATCGGACAGGGCCAATTCACCCCTCCACTTT. It codes for CASRGSDRANSPLHF.

The chain is built from TRBV7-3 and TRBJ2-7; 8 positions agree with TRBD1. This CDR3 region has 15 residues. The ends lost 5 bases at V and 2 bases at J; junction bases unmatched: 8. Germline CDR1 reads SGHTA; CDR2 reads FQGTGA. CDR3: CASSLGQGLAYEQYF. The CDR3 DNA is TGTGCCAGCAGCCTCGGACAGGGTTTGGCCTACGAGCAGTACTTC.

This clonotype appeared many times. V usage is TRBV7-3 and J usage is TRBJ2-1, with 12 positions matching TRBD1. Trimming cost V 5 bases and J 7 bases; bases outside gene matches: 6. The CDR3 contains 15 residues. CDR1 and CDR2 (germline): SGHTA, FQGTGA. The CDR3 nucleotides are TGTGCCAGCAGCCCGGGACAGGGGGCTAGTAATGAGCAGTTCTTC. Translated: CASSPGQGASNEQFF.